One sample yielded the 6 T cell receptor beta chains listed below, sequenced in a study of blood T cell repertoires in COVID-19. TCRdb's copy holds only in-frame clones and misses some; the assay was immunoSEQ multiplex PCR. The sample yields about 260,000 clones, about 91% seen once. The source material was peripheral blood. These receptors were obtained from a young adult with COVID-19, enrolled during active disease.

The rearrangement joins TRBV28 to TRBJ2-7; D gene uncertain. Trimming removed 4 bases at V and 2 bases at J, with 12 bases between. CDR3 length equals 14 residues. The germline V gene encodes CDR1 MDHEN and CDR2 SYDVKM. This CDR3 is CASSSRIKPYEQYF. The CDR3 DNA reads TGTGCCAGCAGTTCCAGGATCAAACCCTACGAGCAGTACTTC.

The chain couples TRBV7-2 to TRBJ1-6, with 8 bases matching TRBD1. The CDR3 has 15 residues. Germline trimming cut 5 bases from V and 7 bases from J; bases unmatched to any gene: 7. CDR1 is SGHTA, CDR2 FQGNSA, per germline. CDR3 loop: CASSLRQGLNSPLHF. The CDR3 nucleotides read TGTGCCAGCAGCCTTCGACAGGGGTTGAATTCACCCCTCCACTTT.

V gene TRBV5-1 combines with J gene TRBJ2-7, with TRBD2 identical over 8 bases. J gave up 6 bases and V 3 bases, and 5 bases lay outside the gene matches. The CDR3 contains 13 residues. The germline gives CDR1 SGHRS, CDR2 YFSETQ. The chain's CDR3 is CASSWTSSSEQYF. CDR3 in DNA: TGCGCCAGCAGCTGGACTAGCTCGAGCGAGCAGTACTTC.

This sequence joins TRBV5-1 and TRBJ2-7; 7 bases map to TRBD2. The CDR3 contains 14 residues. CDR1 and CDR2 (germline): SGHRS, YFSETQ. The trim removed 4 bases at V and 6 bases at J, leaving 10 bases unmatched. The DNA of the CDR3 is TGCGCCAGCAGCATAGGACTAGTTAGTTCCGAGCAGTACTTC. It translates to CASSIGLVSSEQYF.

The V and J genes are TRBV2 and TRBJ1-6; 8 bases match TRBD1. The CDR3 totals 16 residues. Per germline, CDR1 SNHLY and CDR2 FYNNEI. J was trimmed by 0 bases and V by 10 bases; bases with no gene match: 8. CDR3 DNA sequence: TGTGCCATTCGACAGGGGCGAAACTCCTATAATTCACCCCTCCACTTT. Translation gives CAIRQGRNSYNSPLHF.

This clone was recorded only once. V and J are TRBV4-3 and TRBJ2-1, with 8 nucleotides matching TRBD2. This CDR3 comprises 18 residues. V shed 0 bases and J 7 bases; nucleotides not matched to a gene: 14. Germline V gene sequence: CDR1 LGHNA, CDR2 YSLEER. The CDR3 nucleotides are TGCGCCAGCAGCCAAGACCCTCCCCGTGCGGGAGGAAGGAATGAGCAGTTCTTC. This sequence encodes CASSQDPPRAGGRNEQFF.